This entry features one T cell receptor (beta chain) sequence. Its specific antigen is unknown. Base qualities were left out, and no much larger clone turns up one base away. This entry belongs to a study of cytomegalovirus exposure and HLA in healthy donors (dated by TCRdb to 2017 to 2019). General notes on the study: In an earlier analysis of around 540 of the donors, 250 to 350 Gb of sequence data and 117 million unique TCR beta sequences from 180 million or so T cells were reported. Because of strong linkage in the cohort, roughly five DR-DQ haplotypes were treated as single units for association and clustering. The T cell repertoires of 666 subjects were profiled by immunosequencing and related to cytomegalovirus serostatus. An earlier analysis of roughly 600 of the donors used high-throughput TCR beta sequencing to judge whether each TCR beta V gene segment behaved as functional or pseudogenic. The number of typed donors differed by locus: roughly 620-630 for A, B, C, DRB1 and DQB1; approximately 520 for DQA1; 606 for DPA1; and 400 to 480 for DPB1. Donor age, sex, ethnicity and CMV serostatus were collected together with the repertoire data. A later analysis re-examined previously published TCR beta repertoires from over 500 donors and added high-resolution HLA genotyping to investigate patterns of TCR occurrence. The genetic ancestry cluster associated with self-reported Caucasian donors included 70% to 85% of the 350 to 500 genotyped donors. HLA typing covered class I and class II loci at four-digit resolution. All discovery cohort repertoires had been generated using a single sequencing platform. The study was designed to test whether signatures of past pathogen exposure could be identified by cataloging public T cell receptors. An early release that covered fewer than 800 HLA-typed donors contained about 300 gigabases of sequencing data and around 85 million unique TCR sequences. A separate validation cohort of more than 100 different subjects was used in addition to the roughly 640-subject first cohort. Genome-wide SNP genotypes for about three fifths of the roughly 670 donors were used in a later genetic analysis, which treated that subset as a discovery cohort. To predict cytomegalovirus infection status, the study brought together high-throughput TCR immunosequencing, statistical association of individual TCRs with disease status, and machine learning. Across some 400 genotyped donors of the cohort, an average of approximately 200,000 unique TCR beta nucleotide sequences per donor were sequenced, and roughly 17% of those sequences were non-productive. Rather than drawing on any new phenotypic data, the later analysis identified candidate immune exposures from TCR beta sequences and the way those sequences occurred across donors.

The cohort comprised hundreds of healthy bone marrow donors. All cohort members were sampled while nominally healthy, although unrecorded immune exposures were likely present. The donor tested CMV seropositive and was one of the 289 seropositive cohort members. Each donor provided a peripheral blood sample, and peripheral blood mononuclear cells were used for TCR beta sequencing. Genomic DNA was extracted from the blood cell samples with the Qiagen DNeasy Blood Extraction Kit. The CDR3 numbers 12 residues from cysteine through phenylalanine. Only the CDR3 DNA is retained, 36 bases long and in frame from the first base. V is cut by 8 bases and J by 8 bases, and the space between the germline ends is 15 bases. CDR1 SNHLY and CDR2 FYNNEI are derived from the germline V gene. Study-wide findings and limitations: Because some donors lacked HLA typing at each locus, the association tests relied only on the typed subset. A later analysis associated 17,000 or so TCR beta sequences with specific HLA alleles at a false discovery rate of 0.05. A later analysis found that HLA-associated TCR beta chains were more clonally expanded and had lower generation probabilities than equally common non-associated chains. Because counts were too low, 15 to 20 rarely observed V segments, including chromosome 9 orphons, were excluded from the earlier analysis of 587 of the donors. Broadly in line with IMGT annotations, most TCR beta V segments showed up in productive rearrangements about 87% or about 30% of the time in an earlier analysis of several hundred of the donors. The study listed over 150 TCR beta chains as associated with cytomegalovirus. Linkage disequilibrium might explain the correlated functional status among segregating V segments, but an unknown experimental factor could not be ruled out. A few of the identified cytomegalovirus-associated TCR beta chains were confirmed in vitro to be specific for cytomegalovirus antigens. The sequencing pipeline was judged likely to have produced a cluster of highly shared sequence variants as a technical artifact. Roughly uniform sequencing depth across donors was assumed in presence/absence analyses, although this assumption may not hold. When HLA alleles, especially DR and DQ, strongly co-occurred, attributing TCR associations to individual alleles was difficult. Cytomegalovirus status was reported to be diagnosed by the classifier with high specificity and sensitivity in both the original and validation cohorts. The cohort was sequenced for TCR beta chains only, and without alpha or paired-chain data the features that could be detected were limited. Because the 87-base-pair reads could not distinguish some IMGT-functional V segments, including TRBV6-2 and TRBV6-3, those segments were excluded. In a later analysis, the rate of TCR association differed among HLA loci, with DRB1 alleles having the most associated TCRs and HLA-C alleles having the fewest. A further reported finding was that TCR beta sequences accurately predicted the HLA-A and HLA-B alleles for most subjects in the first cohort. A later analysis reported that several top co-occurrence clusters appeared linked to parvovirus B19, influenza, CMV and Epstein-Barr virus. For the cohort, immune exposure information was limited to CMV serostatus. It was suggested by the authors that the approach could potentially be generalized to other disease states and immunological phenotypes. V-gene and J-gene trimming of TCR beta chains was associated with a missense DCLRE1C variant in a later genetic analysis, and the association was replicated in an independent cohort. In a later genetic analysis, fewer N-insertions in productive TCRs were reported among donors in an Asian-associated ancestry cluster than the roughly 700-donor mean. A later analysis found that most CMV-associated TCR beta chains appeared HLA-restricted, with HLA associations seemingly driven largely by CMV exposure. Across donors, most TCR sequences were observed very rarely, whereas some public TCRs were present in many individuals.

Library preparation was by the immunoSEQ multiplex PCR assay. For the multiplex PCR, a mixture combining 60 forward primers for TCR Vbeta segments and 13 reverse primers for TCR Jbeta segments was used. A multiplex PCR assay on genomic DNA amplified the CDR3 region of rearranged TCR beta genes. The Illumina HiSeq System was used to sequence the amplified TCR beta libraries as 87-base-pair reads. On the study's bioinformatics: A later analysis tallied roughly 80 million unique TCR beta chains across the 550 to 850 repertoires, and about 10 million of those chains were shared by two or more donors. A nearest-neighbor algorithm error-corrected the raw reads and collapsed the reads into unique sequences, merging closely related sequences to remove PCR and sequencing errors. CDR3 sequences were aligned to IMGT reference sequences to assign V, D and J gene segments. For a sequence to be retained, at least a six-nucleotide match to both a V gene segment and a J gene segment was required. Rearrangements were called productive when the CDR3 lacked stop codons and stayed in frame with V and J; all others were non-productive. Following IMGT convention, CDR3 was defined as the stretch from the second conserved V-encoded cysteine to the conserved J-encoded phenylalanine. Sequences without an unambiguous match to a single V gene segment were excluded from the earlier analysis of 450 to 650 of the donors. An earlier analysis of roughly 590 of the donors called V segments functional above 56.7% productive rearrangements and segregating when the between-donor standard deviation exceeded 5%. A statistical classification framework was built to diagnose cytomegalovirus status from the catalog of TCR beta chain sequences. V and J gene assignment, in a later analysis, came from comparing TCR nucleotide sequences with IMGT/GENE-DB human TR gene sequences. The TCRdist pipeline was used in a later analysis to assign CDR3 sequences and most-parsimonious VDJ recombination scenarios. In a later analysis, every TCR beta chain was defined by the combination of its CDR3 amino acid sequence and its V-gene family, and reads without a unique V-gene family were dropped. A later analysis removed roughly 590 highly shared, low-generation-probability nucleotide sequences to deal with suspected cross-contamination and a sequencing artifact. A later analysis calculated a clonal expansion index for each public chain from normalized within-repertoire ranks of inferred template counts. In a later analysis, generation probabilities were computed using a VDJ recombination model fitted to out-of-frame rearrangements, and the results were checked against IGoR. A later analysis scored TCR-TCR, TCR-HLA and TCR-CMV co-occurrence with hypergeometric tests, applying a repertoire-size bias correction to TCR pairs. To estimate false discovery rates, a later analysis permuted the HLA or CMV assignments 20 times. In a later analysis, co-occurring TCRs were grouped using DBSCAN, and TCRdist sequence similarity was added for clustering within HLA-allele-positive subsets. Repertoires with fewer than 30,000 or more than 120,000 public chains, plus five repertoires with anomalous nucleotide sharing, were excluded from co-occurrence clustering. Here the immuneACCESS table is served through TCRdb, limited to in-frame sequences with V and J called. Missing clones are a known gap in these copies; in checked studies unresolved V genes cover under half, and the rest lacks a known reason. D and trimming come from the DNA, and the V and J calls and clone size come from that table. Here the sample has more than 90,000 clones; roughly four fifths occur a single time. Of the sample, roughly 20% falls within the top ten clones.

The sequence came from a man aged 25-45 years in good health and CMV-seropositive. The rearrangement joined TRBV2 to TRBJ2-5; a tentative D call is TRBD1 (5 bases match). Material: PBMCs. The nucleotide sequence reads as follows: TGTGCCAGCGGCCGACAGAGGTACACCCAGTACTTC. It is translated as CASGRQRYTQYF.